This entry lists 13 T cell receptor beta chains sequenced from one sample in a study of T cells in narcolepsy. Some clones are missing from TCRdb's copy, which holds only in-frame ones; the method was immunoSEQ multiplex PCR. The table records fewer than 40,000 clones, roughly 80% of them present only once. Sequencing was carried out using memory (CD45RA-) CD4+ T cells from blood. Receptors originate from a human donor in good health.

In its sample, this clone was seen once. The CDR3 nucleotides read TGTGCCAGCAGTCGCTACACTAGCGGCCAAGAGACCCAGTACTTC. This gives the protein CASSRYTSGQETQYF. The J gene is TRBJ2-5, the V gene TRBV5-6, with TRBD2 identical over 8 bases. Unmatched junction bases numbered 7, after V lost 5 bases and J lost 1 base. The CDR3 spans 15 residues. Germline CDR1 is SGHDT and CDR2 is YYEEEE.

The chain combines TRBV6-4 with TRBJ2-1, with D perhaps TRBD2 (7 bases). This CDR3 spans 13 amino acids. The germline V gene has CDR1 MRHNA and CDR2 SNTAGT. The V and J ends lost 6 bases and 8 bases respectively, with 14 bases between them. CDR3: CASSGEGGHEQFF. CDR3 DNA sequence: TGTGCCAGCAGCGGGGAGGGGGGGCATGAGCAGTTCTTC.

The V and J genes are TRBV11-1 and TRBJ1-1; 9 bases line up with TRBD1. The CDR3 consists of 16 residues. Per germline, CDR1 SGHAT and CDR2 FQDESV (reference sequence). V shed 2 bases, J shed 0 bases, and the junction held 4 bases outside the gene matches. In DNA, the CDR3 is TGTGCCAGCAGCTTACTCCGGGACAGGGTGAACACTGAAGCTTTCTTT. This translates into CASSLLRDRVNTEAFF.

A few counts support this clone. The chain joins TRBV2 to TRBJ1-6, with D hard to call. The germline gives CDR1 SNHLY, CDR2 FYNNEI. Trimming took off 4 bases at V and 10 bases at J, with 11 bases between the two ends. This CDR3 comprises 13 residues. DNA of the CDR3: TGTGCCAGCAGTGCCAGTATGGAGTCACCCCTCCACTTT. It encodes CASSASMESPLHF.

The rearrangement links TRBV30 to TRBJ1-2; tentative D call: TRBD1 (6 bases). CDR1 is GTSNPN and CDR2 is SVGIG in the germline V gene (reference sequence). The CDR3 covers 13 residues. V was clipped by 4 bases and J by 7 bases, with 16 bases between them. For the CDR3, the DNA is TGTGCCTGGAAGGGTTCAGGGGAAAGTGGCTACACCTTC. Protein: CAWKGSGESGYTF.

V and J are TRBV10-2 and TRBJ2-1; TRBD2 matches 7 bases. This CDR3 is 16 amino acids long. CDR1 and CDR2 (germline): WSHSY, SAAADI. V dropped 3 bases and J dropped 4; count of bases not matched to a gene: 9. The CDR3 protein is CASSDYGLAEYNEQFF. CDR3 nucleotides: TGCGCCAGCAGTGATTATGGGCTAGCGGAGTACAATGAGCAGTTCTTC.

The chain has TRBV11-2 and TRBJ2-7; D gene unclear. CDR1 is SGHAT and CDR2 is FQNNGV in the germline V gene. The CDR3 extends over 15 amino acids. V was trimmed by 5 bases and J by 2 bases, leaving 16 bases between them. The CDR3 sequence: CASSPLRAATYEQYF. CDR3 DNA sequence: TGTGCCAGCAGCCCACTCCGGGCAGCCACCTACGAGCAGTACTTC.

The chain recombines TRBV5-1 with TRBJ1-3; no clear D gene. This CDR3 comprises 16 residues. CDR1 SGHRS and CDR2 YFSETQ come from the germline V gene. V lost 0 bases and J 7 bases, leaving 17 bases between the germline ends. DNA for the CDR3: TGCGCCAGCAGCTTGGGCCTTGGAACAGCGGCGAACACCATATATTTT. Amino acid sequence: CASSLGLGTAANTIYF.

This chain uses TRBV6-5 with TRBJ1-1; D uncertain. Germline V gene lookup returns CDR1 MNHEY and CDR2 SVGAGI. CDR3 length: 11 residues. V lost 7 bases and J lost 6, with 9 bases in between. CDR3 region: CASNIGPEAFF. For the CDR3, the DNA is TGTGCCAGCAATATTGGCCCTGAAGCTTTCTTT.

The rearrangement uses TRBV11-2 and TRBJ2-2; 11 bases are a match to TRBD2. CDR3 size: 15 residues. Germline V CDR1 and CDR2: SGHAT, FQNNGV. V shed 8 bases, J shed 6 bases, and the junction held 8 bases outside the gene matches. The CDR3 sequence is CASGISGRAAGELFF. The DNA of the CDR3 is TGTGCCAGCGGGATTAGCGGGAGGGCGGCCGGGGAGCTGTTTTTT.

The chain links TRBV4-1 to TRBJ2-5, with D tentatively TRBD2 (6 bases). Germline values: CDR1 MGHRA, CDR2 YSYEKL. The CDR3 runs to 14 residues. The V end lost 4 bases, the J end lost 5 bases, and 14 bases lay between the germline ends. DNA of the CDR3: TGCGCCAGCAGCCCTCGGACTGGAGGGGAGACCCAGTACTTC. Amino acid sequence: CASSPRTGGETQYF.

For the CDR3, the DNA is TGTGCCAGTGGCAGGACTACCTCTGGAAACACCATATATTTT. This encodes CASGRTTSGNTIYF. This sequence joins TRBV19 and TRBJ1-3; D gene unclear. The germline gives CDR1 LNHDA, CDR2 SQIVND (reference sequence). This CDR3 contains 14 residues. Trimming left V 8 bases short and J 0 bases short, with 11 bases between.

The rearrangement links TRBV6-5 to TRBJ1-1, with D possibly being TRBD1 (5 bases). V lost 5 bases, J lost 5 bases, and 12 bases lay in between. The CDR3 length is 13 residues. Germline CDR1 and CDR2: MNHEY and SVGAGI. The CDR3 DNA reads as TGTGCCAGCAGTGACAGCAGGGAGACTGAAGCTTTCTTT. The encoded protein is CASSDSRETEAFF.